The 24 T cell receptor beta chains below come from one sample, sequenced in a study of CD8+CD57+ T cells in acquired aplastic anemia. CD8+CD57+ cell expansion, shown by flow cytometry, had occurred in the patients selected for sequencing. It was genomic DNA that served as the template for profiling TCR beta VDJ and CDR3. MiXCR, applied by TCRdb to the reads, yields one record per CDR3 protein. The sample includes roughly 200,000 distinct CDR3 sequences, around three fifths seen only once; the top ten take about 60%. The sequenced sample was sorted CD4+, CD8+, or CD8+CD57+ T cells (not recorded which) from PBMCs. These receptor sequences come from a human donor with aplastic anemia.

Notes on this clonotype: The junction does not match germline at one end; this may be a read error. This chain joins TRBV2 and TRBJ1-2, with 9 bases aligning to TRBD1. The V gene's germline CDR1 is SNHLY and CDR2 FYNNEI. The CDR3 runs 13 residues. CDR3 sequence (DNA): TGCAGTGCGAACCCTGGACAGGGGAAGGGCTACACCTTC. This sequence encodes CSANPGQGKGYTF.

This rearrangement joins TRBV9 to TRBJ2-1, with unresolved D. V was shortened by 1 base and J by 5 bases, with 4 bases between the two germline ends. There are 12 residues in the CDR3. Per germline, CDR1 SGDLS and CDR2 YYNGEE. DNA of the CDR3: TGTGCCAGCAGCGTACAGAACAATGAGCAGTTCTTC. Its protein is CASSVQNNEQFF.

The chain couples TRBV15 to TRBJ2-3; tentative D call: TRBD2 (5 bases). Per the germline V gene, CDR1 is LNHNV and CDR2 is YYDKDF (reference sequence). Trimming cost V 4 bases and J 2 bases, with 13 bases left between them. CDR3 length equals 15 residues. CDR3: CATSNQDLNTDTQYF. The CDR3 nucleotides read TGTGCCACCAGCAACCAGGACTTGAACACAGATACGCAGTATTTT.

This clonotype appeared once. This chain connects TRBV19 to TRBJ1-1; D not certain. From germline, CDR1 is LNHDA and CDR2 SQIVND (reference sequence). CDR3 length: 14 residues. V lost 2 bases to trimming and J lost 4 bases, with 11 bases between them. CDR3 amino acids: CASSILSRGTEAFF. The CDR3 region has the DNA TGTGCCAGTAGTATATTGTCTCGGGGCACTGAAGCTTTCTTT.

This clonotype was seen a few times. The chain uses TRBV2 and TRBJ2-1; 8 bases map to TRBD2. Germline V gives CDR1 SNHLY, CDR2 FYNNEI. The CDR3 has 15 amino acids. The ends lost 8 bases at V and 5 bases at J; junction bases unmatched: 11. CDR3: CASRVGERENNEQFF. DNA for the CDR3: TGTGCCAGCCGCGTGGGAGAGCGGGAGAACAATGAGCAGTTCTTC.

The CDR3 sequence is CSRGQGENYGYTF. In DNA, the CDR3 is TGCAGTCGAGGACAGGGGGAAAACTATGGCTACACCTTC. The chain combines TRBV20-1 with TRBJ1-2; 10 bases line up with TRBD1. Germline CDR1 DFQATT, CDR2 SNEGSKA (reference sequence). CDR3 length: 13 residues. V lost 8 bases, J lost 2 bases, and 5 bases stayed unmatched.

The chain carries TRBV2 and TRBJ2-7, with 7 nucleotides matching TRBD1. This CDR3 contains 14 residues. The ends lost 5 bases at V and 2 bases at J; junction bases unmatched: 6. Per germline, CDR1 SNHLY and CDR2 FYNNEI. CDR3 bases: TGTGCCAGCAGTTCCCCCGGACAGGCCTACGAGCAGTACTTC. Translated: CASSSPGQAYEQYF.

The chain is built from TRBV7-2 and TRBJ2-1; TRBD2 might be the D (7 bases). The J call may not be correct, given that the DNA end is closer to TRBJ2-7. The CDR3 totals 12 residues. Germline V gene lookup returns CDR1 SGHTA and CDR2 FQGNSA. CDR3 in amino acids: CASRGGGHEQYF. The CDR3 region has the DNA TGTGCCAGCAGAGGGGGGGGGCACGAGCAGTACTTC.

This chain links TRBV10-3 with TRBJ1-2, with D perhaps TRBD1 (5 bases). The CDR3 extends over 15 amino acids. The germline gives CDR1 ENHRY, CDR2 SYGVKD. V lost 7 bases and J 4 bases, leaving 19 bases between the germline ends. The CDR3 DNA reads as TGTGCCATCAAAGGTTCCGCGGTAGACAGCTATGGCTACACCTTC. It specifies CAIKGSAVDSYGYTF.

The chain has TRBV20-1 and TRBJ1-1, with D unclear. This CDR3 contains 8 residues. The germline CDR1 and CDR2 sequences are DFQATT and SNEGSKA (reference sequence). As DNA, the CDR3 is TGCAGGGTGTCTGAAGCTTTCTTT. This gives the protein CRVSEAFF.

The table lists this clonotype with a few counts. The chain carries TRBV20-1 and TRBJ1-1, with 8 bases lining up with TRBD1. This CDR3 has 14 residues. Per germline, CDR1 DFQATT and CDR2 SNEGSKA (reference sequence). The CDR3 nucleotides are TGCAGCCCAGGGGGCCGGGGTGTAAGGACTGAAGCTTTCTTT. Its protein product is CSPGGRGVRTEAFF.

This chain uses TRBV20-1 with TRBJ2-1; D gene uncertain. In germline, CDR1 is DFQATT, CDR2 SNEGSKA (reference sequence). Trimming took off 3 bases at V and 6 bases at J, with 9 bases between the two ends. The CDR3 extends over 12 amino acids. The CDR3 sequence: CSARNFLNEQFF. The CDR3 DNA is TGCAGTGCTAGGAATTTTCTCAATGAGCAGTTCTTC.

The rearrangement links TRBV2 to TRBJ2-1; TRBD1 might be the D (6 bases). This CDR3 has 15 amino acids. The germline V and J ends were trimmed by 5 bases and 6 bases, with 17 bases remaining between them. CDR1 is SNHLY and CDR2 is FYNNEI in the germline V gene. Here the CDR3 DNA reads TGTGCCAGCAGTCGAGACAGGTCCTCCAGCAATGAGCAGTTCTTC. As protein: CASSRDRSSSNEQFF.

The chain uses TRBV29-1 and TRBJ2-7, with D unclear. The germline CDR1 and CDR2 sequences are SQVTM and ANQGSEA. The CDR3 has 13 residues. V was cut by 6 bases and J by 3 bases, with 15 bases left in between. This chain's CDR3 is CSVRRSMDYEQYF. The CDR3 nucleotides read TGCAGCGTGAGAAGGTCGATGGACTACGAGCAGTACTTC.

This clonotype was seen a handful of times. The junction does not match germline at one end; this may be a read error. This chain links TRBV5-6 with TRBJ2-3; TRBD1 or TRBD2 may be the D gene (6 bases each). Per the germline V gene, CDR1 is SGHDT and CDR2 is YYEEEE. This CDR3 has 15 residues. The CDR3, as DNA: TGTGCCAGCAGTTTGGGTTTCGGGGGCGCAGATACGCAGTATTTT. This encodes CASSLGFGGADTQYF.

This clonotype was found a few times. The CDR3 bases are TGCAGCGTTCCCGGGACCTTCGAAGAGACCCAGTACTTC. It is translated as CSVPGTFEETQYF. The J gene is TRBJ2-5, the V gene TRBV29-1; D possibly uses TRBD1 or TRBD2 (5 bases each). The CDR3 contains 13 residues. The V and J ends lost 5 bases and 3 bases respectively, with 13 bases between them. Looked up from germline, CDR1 is SQVTM and CDR2 is ANQGSEA. The variable domain in full, completed from reference TRBV29-1 and TRBJ2-5, reads SAVISQKPSRDICQRGTSLTIQCQVDSQVTMMFWYRQQPGQSLTLIATANQGSEATYESGFVIDKFPISRPNLTFSTLTVSNMSPEDSSIYLCSVPGTFEETQYFGPGTRLLVL.

The chain is built from TRBV10-3 and TRBJ1-3, with a tentative D call TRBD1 (6 bases). This CDR3 is 15 amino acids long. CDR1 ENHRY and CDR2 SYGVKD come from the germline V gene. The V end was cut by 3 bases, the J end by 1 base, with 10 bases between. The CDR3 reads CAISEGGRSGNTIYF. The DNA for the CDR3 is TGTGCCATCAGTGAAGGGGGGCGATCTGGAAACACCATATATTTT.

This chain uses TRBV5-1 with TRBJ1-1, with 8 bases identical to TRBD1. V lost 2 bases and J lost 4; bases outside the gene matches: 4. Germline V CDR1 and CDR2: SGHRS, YFSETQ. The CDR3 is 14 residues long. The CDR3 nucleotides read TGCGCCAGCAGCTTCGGACAGGGATCCACTGAAGCTTTCTTT. It specifies CASSFGQGSTEAFF.

This clonotype was seen at least ten times. This chain joins TRBV7-8 and TRBJ2-2; TRBD2 matches 7 bases. This CDR3 is built from 15 residues. Germline V lookup: CDR1 SGHVS, CDR2 FQNEAQ. Losses at the gene ends were 5 bases for V and 3 bases for J; bases not matched to a gene: 6. CDR3 loop: CASSGLGPDTGELFF. CDR3 bases: TGTGCCAGCAGCGGACTAGGCCCCGACACCGGGGAGCTGTTTTTT.

This clonotype has a handful of counts. The CDR3 loop is CASSQGASGYQETQYF. In nucleotides, the CDR3 is TGTGCCAGCAGCCAAGGGGCTAGCGGGTACCAAGAGACCCAGTACTTC. The gene calls are TRBV3-1 and TRBJ2-5; 8 bases align to TRBD2. V was clipped by 1 base and J by 0 bases; unmatched bases: 4. This CDR3 is 16 amino acids long. Germline V gene sequence: CDR1 LGHDT, CDR2 YNNKEL (reference sequence).

With respect to this clonotype: Because the CDR3 is missing its conserved closing phenylalanine or tryptophan, this is likely a read error. The limits of the CDR3 on the DNA are not certain, so only TCRdb's listed CDR3 is given. CDR3 loop: CSVGGGCSL. The chain is built from TRBV29-1 and TRBJ2-5; the table gives TRBD1 as D, unverified against the DNA. The CDR3 is 9 amino acids in total, end residues counted. The germline CDR1 and CDR2 sequences are SQVTM and ANQGSEA.

Of note for this clonotype: A read error may account for a junction end that differs from germline. The V call is TRBV7-9, the J call TRBJ1-2; no reliable D call. The CDR3 length is 12 residues. Germline loops: CDR1 SEHNR, CDR2 FQNEAQ (reference sequence). The CDR3 spells CASSLTRYGFTF. DNA for the CDR3: TGTGCCAGCAGCTTAACAAGGTATGGCTTCACCTTC.

The chain has TRBV7-3 and TRBJ2-3; D uncertain. The CDR3 spans 14 residues. V was trimmed by 1 base and J by 6 bases, leaving 11 bases between them. In germline, CDR1 is SGHTA, CDR2 FQGTGA. CDR3 loop: CASSLKSRSDTQYF. The CDR3 DNA follows: TGTGCCAGCAGCTTAAAATCACGGTCGGATACGCAGTATTTT.

This chain uses TRBV6-1 with TRBJ2-7, with 8 bases fitting TRBD1. Germline CDR1 MNHNS, CDR2 SASEGT. The CDR3 loop spans 13 amino acids. V lost 6 bases, J lost 5 bases, and 6 bases stayed unmatched. CDR3 nucleotides: TGTGCCAGCAGGGACAGGGTACGGGACGAGCAGTACTTC. Residues: CASRDRVRDEQYF.